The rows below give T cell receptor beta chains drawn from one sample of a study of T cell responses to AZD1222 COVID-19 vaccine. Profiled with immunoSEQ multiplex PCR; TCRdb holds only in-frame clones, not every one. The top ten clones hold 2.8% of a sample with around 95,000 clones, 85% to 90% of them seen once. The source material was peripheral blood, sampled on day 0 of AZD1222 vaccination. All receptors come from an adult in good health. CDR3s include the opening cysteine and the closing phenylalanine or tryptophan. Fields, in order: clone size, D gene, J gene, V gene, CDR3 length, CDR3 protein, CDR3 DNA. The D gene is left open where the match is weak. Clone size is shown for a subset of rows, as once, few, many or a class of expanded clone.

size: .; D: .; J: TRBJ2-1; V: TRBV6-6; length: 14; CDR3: CASSYSRGANEQFF; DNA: TGTGCCAGCAGTTACAGCCGGGGAGCTAATGAGCAGTTCTTC
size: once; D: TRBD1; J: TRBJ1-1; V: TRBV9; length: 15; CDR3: CASSVGIGGHTEAFF; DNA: TGTGCCAGCAGCGTAGGTATAGGGGGCCACACTGAAGCTTTCTTT
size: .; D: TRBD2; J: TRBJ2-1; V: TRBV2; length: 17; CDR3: CASTLLVLAGSYNEQFF; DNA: TGTGCCAGCACACTCCTCGTACTAGCGGGATCCTACAATGAGCAGTTCTTC
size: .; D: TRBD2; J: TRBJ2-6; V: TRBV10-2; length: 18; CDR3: CASSELAGDYSGANVLTF; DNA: TGCGCCAGCAGTGAACTAGCGGGAGACTACTCTGGGGCCAACGTCCTGACTTTC
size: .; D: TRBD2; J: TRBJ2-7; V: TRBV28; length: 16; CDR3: CASSSLTSGRAHEQYF; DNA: TGTGCCAGCAGTTCCCTGACTAGCGGGAGGGCCCACGAGCAGTACTTC
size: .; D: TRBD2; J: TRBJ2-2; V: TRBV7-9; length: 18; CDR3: CASSPPTSGRFESGELFF; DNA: TGTGCCAGCAGCCCCCCGACTAGCGGGAGGTTCGAGAGCGGGGAGCTGTTTTTT
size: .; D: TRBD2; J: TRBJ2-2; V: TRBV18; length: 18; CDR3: CASSPVSTSGRETGELFF; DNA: TGTGCCAGCTCACCAGTTTCGACTAGCGGGAGAGAGACCGGGGAGCTGTTTTTT
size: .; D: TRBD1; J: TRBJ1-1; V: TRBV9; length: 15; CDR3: CASSGPTGAGTEAFF; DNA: TGTGCCAGCAGCGGGCCGACAGGGGCGGGCACTGAAGCTTTCTTT
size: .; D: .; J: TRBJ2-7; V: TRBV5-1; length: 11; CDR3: CASRSEYEQYF; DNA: TGCGCCAGCAGAAGCGAGTACGAGCAGTACTTC
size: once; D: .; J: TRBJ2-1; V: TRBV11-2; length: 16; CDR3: CASSLVTSSEQNEQFF; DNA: TGTGCCAGCAGCTTAGTCACTAGCAGTGAACAGAATGAGCAGTTCTTC
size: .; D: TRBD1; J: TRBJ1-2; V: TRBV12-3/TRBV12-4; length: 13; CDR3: CASSPGQGTIYTF; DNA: TGTGCCAGCAGTCCGGGACAGGGAACGATTTACACCTTC
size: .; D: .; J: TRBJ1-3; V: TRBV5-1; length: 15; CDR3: CASSPGLAIGNTIYF; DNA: TGCGCCAGCAGCCCGGGACTGGCGATCGGAAACACCATATATTTT
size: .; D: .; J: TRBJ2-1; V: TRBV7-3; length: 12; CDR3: CASSLLAGEQFF; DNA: TGTGCCAGCAGCTTATTGGCGGGAGAGCAGTTCTTC
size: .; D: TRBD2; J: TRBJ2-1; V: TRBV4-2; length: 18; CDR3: CASSQESGRAYSYNEQFF; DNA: TGTGCCAGCAGCCAAGAGAGCGGGAGGGCCTACTCCTACAATGAGCAGTTCTTC
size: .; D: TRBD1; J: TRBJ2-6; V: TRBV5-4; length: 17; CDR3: CASSRRDRGSGANVLTF; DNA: TGTGCCAGCAGCCGCCGGGACAGGGGATCTGGGGCCAACGTCCTGACTTTC